The TCR beta chain under discussion was sequenced for a study of blood T cell repertoires in COVID-19. Study context: The study drew acute and convalescent COVID-19 samples from the United States, Italy and Spain. From T cells, B-cell-depleted T cells, or PBMCs came the material, which was cDNA or gDNA.

V was cut by 1 base and J by 1 base, with 10 bases left in between. CDR1 and CDR2 (germline): SGHTA, FQGNSA. The CDR3 sequence is 15 residues long. In the original workflow: By means of reference gene primer amplification, nucleated cell counts were estimated. The protocol was immunoSEQ multiplex PCR, while the TCRdb copy is restricted to in-frame clones and leaves out a portion. V and J calls and clone size come straight from that table; D and trimming were deduced from the DNA. The data show 55,000 to 90,000 clones, 70% to 90% seen once. This clone was seen once. This clonotype was sampled from a human donor in a cohort sampled during active COVID-19. The rearrangement joins TRBV7-2 to TRBJ2-5, with D perhaps TRBD1 (6 bases). The sequencing input was peripheral blood. The CDR3 nucleotides read TGTGCCAGCAGCTTAGGCAGGGGCGGCCAAGAGACCCAGTACTTC. This translates into CASSLGRGGQETQYF.